These 15 T cell receptor beta chains were all obtained from the same sample, sequenced in a study of blood T cells in healthy people across ages. Primed by a sample-barcoded 5' primer and a J-beta primer mix, a second PCR proceeded for about 6 to 12 cycles. TCRdb used MiXCR to reprocess the 5' RACE reads, holding one entry per CDR3 protein. The sample lists roughly 800,000 distinct CDR3 sequences, 35% to 40% occurring once. The material sequenced was blood. The receptors derive from a man aged 18-30 years in good health.

V and J are TRBV12-3 or TRBV12-4 and TRBJ1-1, with 7 bases lining up with TRBD1. V shed 6 bases and J 0 bases; nucleotides not matched to a gene: 10. CDR3 size: 16 residues. The CDR3 DNA reads as TGTGCCAGCAGCACGGGACAGATTAACATGAACACTGAAGCTTTCTTT. Protein: CASSTGQINMNTEAFF.

The gene calls are TRBV13 and TRBJ1-1; D gene ambiguous. Germline V gives CDR1 PRHDT, CDR2 FYEKMQ (reference sequence). CDR3 size: 17 residues. Trimming removed 1 base at V and 0 bases at J, with 15 bases between. The CDR3 loop is CASSLVWAENLNTEAFF. CDR3 nucleotide sequence: TGTGCCAGCAGCTTAGTGTGGGCAGAAAATTTGAACACTGAAGCTTTCTTT.

This clonotype appeared a few times. CDR3: CASSPVVGEQYF. In DNA form, the CDR3 reads TGTGCCAGCAGCCCAGTGGTGGGGGAGCAGTACTTC. The chain recombines TRBV6-5 with TRBJ2-7; D gene ambiguous. CDR1 MNHEY and CDR2 SVGAGI come from the germline V gene. Trimming took 6 bases from V and 7 from J, leaving 13 bases between them. The CDR3 length is 12 residues.

V and J are TRBV11-2 and TRBJ1-5; D possibly corresponds to TRBD1 (6 bases). Germline loops: CDR1 SGHAT, CDR2 FQNNGV. CDR3 length: 15 residues. V lost 5 bases and J 5 bases, leaving 16 bases between the germline ends. The CDR3 protein is CASSPGGQGHQPQHF. The CDR3 DNA reads TGTGCCAGCAGCCCCGGGGGCCAGGGGCATCAGCCCCAGCATTTT. Full variable domain (rest looked up from reference TRBV11-2 and TRBJ1-5): EAGVAQSPRYKIIEKRQSVAFWCNPISGHATLYWYQQILGQGPKLLIQFQNNGVVDDSQLPKDRFSAERLKGVDSTLKIQPAKLEDSAVYLCASSPGGQGHQPQHFGDGTRLSIL.

This clonotype was seen a handful of times. This chain links TRBV28 with TRBJ2-5, with 13 bases matching TRBD2. The end of the DNA aligns better with TRBJ2-4, so the J call may be wrong. The germline gives CDR1 MDHEN, CDR2 SYDVKM. The length of the CDR3 is 16 residues. The CDR3 protein is CASSRPTSGGANIQYF. The CDR3 DNA sequence: TGTGCCAGCAGTCGTCCCACTAGCGGGGGGGCGAACATTCAGTACTTC.

At least ten counts were recorded for this clonotype. This sequence joins TRBV4-3 and TRBJ2-5, with 7 bases aligning to TRBD1. The CDR3 contains 15 residues. Germline CDR1 reads LGHNA; CDR2 reads YSLEER. V shed 0 bases and J 5 bases; nucleotides not matched to a gene: 6. The CDR3 coding sequence is TGCGCCAGCAGCCAAGATCAGCGCAGGGGGGAGACCCAGTACTTC. It yields the protein CASSQDQRRGETQYF.

The chain carries TRBV7-2 and TRBJ2-1, with D perhaps TRBD1 or TRBD2 (5 bases each). The CDR3 is 15 residues long. CDR1 SGHTA and CDR2 FQGNSA come from the germline V gene. Between the trimmed V and J ends, which lost 5 bases and 4 bases, there was a span of 15 bases. The CDR3 here is CASSRAGTKYNEQFF. The CDR3 nucleotides read TGTGCCAGCAGCAGAGCCGGGACCAAGTACAATGAGCAGTTCTTC. The full variable domain, with the rest looked up from reference TRBV7-2 and TRBJ2-1, is GAGVSQSPSNKVTEKGKDVELRCDPISGHTALYWYRQSLGQGLEFLIYFQGNSAPDKSGLPSDRFSAERTGGSVSTLTIQRTQQEDSAVYLCASSRAGTKYNEQFFGPGTRLTVL.

This clonotype has just a few counts. The V gene is TRBV18, the J gene TRBJ1-1, with D possibly matching TRBD1 (6 bases). The V and J ends lost 2 bases and 0 bases respectively, with 13 bases between them. Looked up from germline, CDR1 is KGHSH and CDR2 is LQKENI. The CDR3 consists of 16 residues. CDR3 nucleotide sequence: TGTGCCAGCTCACCAAGATGGGCAGGGGTGAACACTGAAGCTTTCTTT. This gives the protein CASSPRWAGVNTEAFF.

This clonotype was seen a handful of times. The J gene is TRBJ2-7, the V gene TRBV7-9; possible D gene TRBD2, 5 bases. The CDR3 covers 16 residues. Germline CDR1 is SEHNR and CDR2 is FQNEAQ (reference sequence). Trimming took off 5 bases at V and 2 bases at J, with 19 bases between the two ends. DNA of the CDR3: TGTGCCAGCAGCATACTTCCGGGAAAGCAAACCTACGAGCAGTACTTC. Translating gives CASSILPGKQTYEQYF.

The chain recombines TRBV25-1 with TRBJ2-3, with 7 bases aligning to TRBD2. This CDR3 region has 16 residues. The ends lost 10 bases at V and 2 bases at J; junction bases unmatched: 15. Germline values: CDR1 MGHDK, CDR2 SYGVNS. The CDR3 nucleotides read TGTGCCAACAGCAAAGGATCCGGGACTATCACAGATACGCAGTATTTT. Translation gives CANSKGSGTITDTQYF.

V usage is TRBV12-3 or TRBV12-4 and J usage is TRBJ2-2; 7 nucleotides line up with TRBD2. This CDR3 has 18 amino acids. V shed 5 bases and J 4 bases; nucleotides not matched to a gene: 16. The CDR3 loop is CASSPGGRAGMSTGELFF. The CDR3 DNA reads as TGTGCCAGCAGTCCGGGGGGACGAGCGGGGATGAGCACCGGGGAGCTGTTTTTT.

This chain links TRBV5-1 with TRBJ2-1; possibly TRBD2 for D (7 bases). The CDR3 runs to 14 residues. V was clipped by 5 bases and J by 6 bases, with 15 bases between them. From germline, CDR1 is SGHRS and CDR2 YFSETQ. In nucleotides, the CDR3 is TGCGCCAGCAGGTGGAGGGGGGGCCCCAATGAGCAGTTCTTC. Amino acids: CASRWRGGPNEQFF.

This clonotype was seen a few times. The rearrangement uses TRBV18 and TRBJ2-6; D is unclear. Germline assignment: CDR1 KGHSH and CDR2 LQKENI. V lost 3 bases, J lost 0 bases, and 12 bases lay in between. The CDR3 sequence is 17 residues long. CDR3 in amino acids: CASSPITTDSGANVLTF. The CDR3 bases are TGTGCCAGCTCACCCATCACTACAGACTCTGGGGCCAACGTCCTGACTTTC. Using reference TRBV18 and TRBJ2-6 for the parts outside the CDR3, the full variable domain is NAGVMQNPRHLVRRRGQEARLRCSPMKGHSHVYWYRQLPEEGLKFMVYLQKENIIDESGMPKERFSAEFPKEGPSILRIQQVVRGDSAAYFCASSPITTDSGANVLTFGAGSRLTVL.

This chain links TRBV5-6 with TRBJ2-7, with TRBD1 identical over 8 bases. CDR3 length equals 15 residues. Germline values: CDR1 SGHDT, CDR2 YYEEEE. The junction had 5 bases not matched to a gene; V was cut back by 1 base and J by 2 bases. CDR3 nucleotide sequence: TGTGCCAGCAGCTTGACAGGGGGATCGGCCTACGAGCAGTACTTC. Translating gives CASSLTGGSAYEQYF.

As to this clonotype: A read error may explain this, as a much larger clone is one base away. This rearrangement joins TRBV10-2 to TRBJ2-5, with TRBD1 matching over 10 bases. CDR1 WSHSY and CDR2 SAAADI come from the germline V gene. This CDR3 spans 13 amino acids. The CDR3 loop is CAGSQGQGLTQYF. CDR3 coding DNA: TGCGCCGGCAGCCAGGGACAGGGGTTGACCCAGTACTTC.